A selection of T cell receptor beta chains follows, all from one sample in a study of CD8 T cells in ankylosing spondylitis. MiXCR, applied by TCRdb to the 5' RACE reads, yields one record per CDR3 protein. The sample lists about 300,000 distinct CDR3 sequences; more than 9% were seen once. Sequenced material: blood, either unsorted or a sorted T cell fraction (not recorded which). These TCRs come from a female donor with ankylosing spondylitis or in good health (not recorded which). CDR3s include the opening cysteine and the closing phenylalanine or tryptophan. Each record gives: CDR3 protein, CDR3 DNA, J gene, V gene, clone size, D gene. The D gene is left open where the match is weak. Only part of the rows carry a size: once, few, many, or a class if the clone is expanded.

CDR3: CASSSPTGDNQPQHF
DNA: TGTGCCAGCAGTTCCCCAACAGGCGATAATCAGCCCCAGCATTTT
J: TRBJ1-5
V: TRBV28
size: -
D: -

CDR3: CASSLRAVSSYNEQFF
DNA: TGCGCCAGCAGCTTGAGGGCGGTGAGCTCCTACAATGAGCAGTTCTTC
J: TRBJ2-1
V: TRBV5-1
size: -
D: -

CDR3: CASSQDMTGLLGNTEAFF
DNA: TGTGCCAGCAGCCAAGATATGACAGGCTTACTGGGGAACACTGAAGCTTTCTTT
J: TRBJ1-1
V: TRBV4-2
size: many
D: -

CDR3: CASSLREDEQFF
DNA: TGCGCCAGCAGCTTGAGGGAGGATGAGCAGTTCTTC
J: TRBJ2-1
V: TRBV5-1
size: many
D: -

CDR3: CATCSLGDGETQYF
DNA: TGCGCCACCTGTAGTCTGGGGGACGGGGAGACCCAGTACTTC
J: TRBJ2-5
V: TRBV5-1
size: -
D: -

CDR3: CASGEGTSNQPQHF
DNA: TGTGCCAGTGGTGAGGGAACTAGCAATCAGCCCCAGCATTTT
J: TRBJ1-5
V: TRBV6-1
size: -
D: -

CDR3: CASKNVENDKLFF
DNA: TGCGCCAGCAAGAACGTCGAGAATGACAAACTGTTTTTT
J: TRBJ1-4
V: TRBV5-1
size: many
D: -

CDR3: CSVDGTPNTGELFF
DNA: TGCAGCGTTGACGGGACACCCAACACCGGGGAGCTGTTTTTT
J: TRBJ2-2
V: TRBV29-1
size: many
D: -

CDR3: CSATTGANQPQHF
DNA: TGCAGTGCCACGACAGGGGCAAATCAGCCCCAGCATTTT
J: TRBJ1-5
V: TRBV20-1
size: few
D: TRBD1

CDR3: CASSLEPSGRTQYF
DNA: TGTGCCAGCAGCTTAGAGCCTAGCGGGAGAACCCAGTACTTC
J: TRBJ2-5
V: TRBV11-2
size: many
D: TRBD2

CDR3: CASSLVRSTDTQYF
DNA: TGCGCCAGCAGCTTGGTCAGGAGCACAGATACGCAGTATTTT
J: TRBJ2-3
V: TRBV5-1
size: many
D: -

CDR3: CSVAGTGVSGELFF
DNA: TGCAGCGTAGCCGGGACAGGGGTATCCGGGGAGCTGTTTTTT
J: TRBJ2-2
V: TRBV29-1
size: many
D: TRBD1

CDR3: CASSLSNYQETQYF
DNA: TGCGCCAGCAGCTTGTCTAACTATCAAGAGACCCAGTACTTC
J: TRBJ2-5
V: TRBV5-1
size: many
D: -

CDR3: CASSLIMAGELFF
DNA: TGTGCCAGCAGCTTGATAATGGCCGGGGAGCTGTTTTTT
J: TRBJ2-2
V: TRBV7-2
size: many
D: -

CDR3: CASSHPGGRETQYF
DNA: TGTGCCAGCAGCCATCCAGGGGGAAGGGAGACCCAGTACTTC
J: TRBJ2-5
V: TRBV7-2
size: many
D: TRBD1

CDR3: CASSQDGHSGNEQFF
DNA: TGCGCCAGCAGCCAAGATGGACACTCTGGGAATGAGCAGTTCTTC
J: TRBJ2-1
V: TRBV4-1
size: many
D: -

CDR3: CASSLTPTGPGNTIYF
DNA: TGCGCCAGCAGCTTGACCCCCACAGGGCCTGGAAACACCATATATTTT
J: TRBJ1-3
V: TRBV5-1
size: many
D: -

CDR3: CASSSRGSSETQYF
DNA: TGTGCCAGCAGCTCTCGAGGATCATCGGAGACCCAGTACTTC
J: TRBJ2-5
V: TRBV7-6
size: -
D: -

CDR3: CASSWGQGLYEQYF
DNA: TGTGCCAGCAGCTGGGGACAGGGTCTCTACGAGCAGTACTTC
J: TRBJ2-7
V: TRBV7-2
size: -
D: TRBD1

CDR3: CASSFSLWGETQYF
DNA: TGTGCCAGCAGTTTTTCCCTCTGGGGAGAGACCCAGTACTTC
J: TRBJ2-5
V: TRBV12-3/TRBV12-4
size: many
D: -

CDR3: CASSTGGEQFF
DNA: TGTGCCAGCAGTACCGGGGGTGAGCAGTTCTTC
J: TRBJ2-1
V: TRBV12-3/TRBV12-4
size: many
D: -

CDR3: CSARRSGPYEQYF
DNA: TGCAGTGCTAGGCGTAGCGGGCCCTACGAGCAGTACTTC
J: TRBJ2-7
V: TRBV20-1
size: few
D: TRBD2

CDR3: CASSSTGGRPDTQYF
DNA: TGCGCCAGCAGCTCGACAGGGGGTCGTCCAGATACGCAGTATTTT
J: TRBJ2-3
V: TRBV5-1
size: many
D: TRBD1

CDR3: CASSLDHPATGELFF
DNA: TGCGCCAGCAGCTTGGACCACCCGGCCACCGGGGAGCTGTTTTTT
J: TRBJ2-2
V: TRBV5-1
size: many
D: -

CDR3: CASSLAVAAWGKETQYF
DNA: TGTGCCAGCAGCTTAGCTGTGGCAGCGTGGGGTAAAGAGACCCAGTACTTC
J: TRBJ2-5
V: TRBV7-8
size: many
D: -

CDR3: CATSREVDAGELFF
DNA: TGTGCCACCAGCAGAGAGGTTGACGCCGGGGAGCTGTTTTTT
J: TRBJ2-2
V: TRBV15
size: many
D: -

CDR3: CSVEQKRAGEQYF
DNA: TGCAGCGTTGAACAGAAGCGGGCTGGCGAGCAGTACTTC
J: TRBJ2-7
V: TRBV29-1
size: -
D: -

CDR3: CASSAEDYYEQYF
DNA: TGCGCCAGCAGTGCTGAGGACTACTACGAGCAGTACTTC
J: TRBJ2-7
V: TRBV10-2
size: many
D: -

CDR3: CASSPPIGTGYDTEAFF
DNA: TGTGCCAGCAGCCCCCCAATAGGGACAGGGTACGACACTGAAGCTTTCTTT
J: TRBJ1-1
V: TRBV3-1
size: few
D: TRBD1

CDR3: CSARGARREQYF
DNA: TGCAGTGCTAGGGGGGCTAGGAGGGAGCAGTACTTC
J: TRBJ2-7
V: TRBV20-1
size: many
D: -

CDR3: CSARGTSATTDTQYF
DNA: TGCAGTGCTAGGGGGACGTCGGCAACTACAGATACGCAGTATTTT
J: TRBJ2-3
V: TRBV20-1
size: many
D: -

CDR3: CASSPSGRTGTQYF
DNA: TGTGCCAGCAGCCCCAGCGGGAGAACGGGTACGCAGTATTTT
J: TRBJ2-3
V: TRBV11-2
size: -
D: TRBD2

CDR3: CSVEWDSQFF
DNA: TGCAGCGTTGAATGGGACAGTCAGTTCTTC
J: TRBJ2-1
V: TRBV29-1
size: many
D: TRBD1

CDR3: CASSLYRDRDWTSVPYNEQFF
DNA: TGTGCCAGCAGCTTATACCGGGACAGGGATTGGACTAGCGTCCCCTACAATGAGCAGTTCTTC
J: TRBJ2-1
V: TRBV11-1
size: -
D: -

CDR3: CSATSGRPRTDTQYF
DNA: TGCAGTGCTACGTCCGGGCGGCCCCGCACAGATACGCAGTATTTT
J: TRBJ2-3
V: TRBV20-1
size: many
D: -

CDR3: CSAINPIGQALNIQYF
DNA: TGCAGTGCTATCAACCCGATAGGACAGGCCTTAAACATTCAGTACTTC
J: TRBJ2-4
V: TRBV20-1
size: many
D: TRBD1

CDR3: CASSSEGGYGYTF
DNA: TGTGCCAGCAGCTCGGAGGGGGGGTATGGCTACACCTTC
J: TRBJ1-2
V: TRBV7-2
size: many
D: -

CDR3: CASSQQGFTGELFF
DNA: TGTGCCAGCAGTCAACAGGGATTCACCGGGGAGCTGTTTTTT
J: TRBJ2-2
V: TRBV6-4
size: many
D: -

CDR3: CASSSFSGGEQFF
DNA: TGTGCCAGCAGCTCCTTTAGCGGGGGCGAGCAGTTCTTC
J: TRBJ2-1
V: TRBV7-2
size: many
D: TRBD2